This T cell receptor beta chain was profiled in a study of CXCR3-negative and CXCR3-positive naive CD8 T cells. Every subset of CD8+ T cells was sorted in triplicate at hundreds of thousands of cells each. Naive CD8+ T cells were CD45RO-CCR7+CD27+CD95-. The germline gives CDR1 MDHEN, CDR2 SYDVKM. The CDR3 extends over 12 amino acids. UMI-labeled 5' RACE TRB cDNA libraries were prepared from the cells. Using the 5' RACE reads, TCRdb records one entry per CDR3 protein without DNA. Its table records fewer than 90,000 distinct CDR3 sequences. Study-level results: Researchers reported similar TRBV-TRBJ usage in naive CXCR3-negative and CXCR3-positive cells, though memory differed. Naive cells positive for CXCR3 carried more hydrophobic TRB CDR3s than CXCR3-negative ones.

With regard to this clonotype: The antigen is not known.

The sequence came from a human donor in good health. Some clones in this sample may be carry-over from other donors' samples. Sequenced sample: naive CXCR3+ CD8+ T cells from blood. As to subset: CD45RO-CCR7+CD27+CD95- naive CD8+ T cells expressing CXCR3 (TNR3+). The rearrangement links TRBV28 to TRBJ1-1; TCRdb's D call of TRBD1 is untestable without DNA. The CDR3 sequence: CASMDEGTEAFF.